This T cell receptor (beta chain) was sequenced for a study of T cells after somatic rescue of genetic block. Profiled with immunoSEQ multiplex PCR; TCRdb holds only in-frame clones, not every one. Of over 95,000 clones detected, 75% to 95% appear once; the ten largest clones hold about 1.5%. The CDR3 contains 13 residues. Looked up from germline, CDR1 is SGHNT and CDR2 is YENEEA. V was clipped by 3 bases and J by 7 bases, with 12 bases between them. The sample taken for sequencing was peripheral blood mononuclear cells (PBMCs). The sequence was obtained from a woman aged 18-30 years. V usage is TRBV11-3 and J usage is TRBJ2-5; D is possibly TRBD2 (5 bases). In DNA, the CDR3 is TGTGCCAGCAGCTTTGAGGCAGAGGGGACCCAGTACTTC. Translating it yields CASSFEAEGTQYF.